What follows describes a single T cell receptor beta chain. Its antigen is not identified. Described time point: baseline, week 1 (first vaccination visit). This sample's treatment: pre-vaccination baseline after standard-of-care therapy. This record belongs to a study of a mutant IDH1 vaccine in newly diagnosed glioma. In the study overall: Treated individuals were around 62% male and 37.5% female, averaging about 40 years of age. Points from the study as a whole: Among patients, roughly 93% showed immune responses induced by the vaccine. Top peripheral T cell clonotype shifts appeared unrelated to pseudoprogression.

Per the germline V gene, CDR1 is SSHAT and CDR2 is FNYEAQ (reference sequence). V gave up 6 bases and J gave up 3 bases, with 18 bases separating them. The CDR3 extends over 15 amino acids. Sequencing was performed with immunoSEQ multiplex PCR; in TCRdb, only in-frame clones are kept and a portion is missing. The sample records 25,000 to 35,000 clones, more than 65% being singletons. The genes are TRBV7-7 and TRBJ2-7; weak D call: TRBD2 (6 bases). The TCR originated in a man younger than 45 with glioma. Sequencing was performed on PBMCs, taken from a glioma patient treated with radiotherapy, temozolomide or both. The CDR3: CASSQRMGGDYEQYF. CDR3 bases: TGTGCCAGCAGTCAACGCATGGGCGGGGACTACGAGCAGTACTTC.